The clone carrying this T cell receptor (beta chain) was detected only once. Its antigen is as yet unknown. This sample is part of a study of type 1 regulatory T cells. As for the study in general: T-allo10 is a Tr1-enriched, alloantigen-specific CD4 T cell product made in vitro.

One entry per CDR3 protein results from TCRdb running MiXCR on the reads. The table records more than 50,000 distinct CDR3 sequences, less than 70% of them present only once. Germline lookup yields CDR1 MNHEY and CDR2 SVGEGT. This CDR3 is 16 amino acids long. The V end lost 2 bases, the J end lost 2 bases, and 13 bases lay between the germline ends. Study-wide results and caveats: Compared with non-Tr1 cells, Tr1 cells showed a narrower TCR repertoire.

Sequenced sample: cultured non-Tr1 T cells, either the whole culture or a sorted T cell fraction (not recorded which). This sequence was found in a human donor in good health. This rearrangement joins TRBV6-2 or TRBV6-3 to TRBJ1-5; D is possibly TRBD1 (6 bases). The CDR3, as DNA: TGTGCCAGCAGTTACCCCGCGACAGGAGGCAATCAGCCCCAGCATTTT. Encoded protein: CASSYPATGGNQPQHF.